This T cell receptor beta chain was documented in a study of blood T cell repertoires in COVID-19. Across the whole study: Donors in the United States, Italy and Spain gave samples during acute or convalescent COVID-19. T cells, B-cell-depleted T cells, or PBMCs supplied cDNA or gDNA.

The CDR3 sequence is 15 residues long. V trimming: 4 bases; J trimming: 10 bases; junction bases outside the gene matches: 10. Per the germline V gene, CDR1 is MDHEN and CDR2 is SYDVKM. In the source study's methods: Amplification from reference gene primers served as the basis for estimated nucleated cell counts. Clones were read by immunoSEQ multiplex PCR, and TCRdb kept only the in-frame ones, dropping some. V and J calls and clone size are as listed in that table; D and trimming were resolved from the DNA. The sample records around 50,000 clones, approximately 82% being singletons. This sequence originates from a woman aged 50 to 65 with acute COVID-19. Material for sequencing was PBMCs or T cells enriched from blood (not recorded which). The chain combines TRBV28 with TRBJ1-6; 7 bases align to TRBD1. The DNA of the CDR3 is TGTGCCAGCAGTTCGGCCTCGACAGGGCGGTCACCCCTCCACTTT. This codes for CASSSASTGRSPLHF.